The rows below give T cell receptor beta chains drawn from one sample of a study of T cell repertoires in cytomegalovirus infection. TCRdb re-analysed the reads in MiXCR, keeping a single row per CDR3 protein. This sample has 100,000 to 150,000 distinct CDR3 sequences, with roughly 8.2% found just once. Sequenced input: PBMCs. These receptors were obtained from a human donor in good health (CMV status not recorded). Some clones in this sample may be carry-over from other donors' samples. CDR3s include the opening cysteine and the closing phenylalanine or tryptophan. Fields, in order: V gene, CDR3 length, J gene, CDR3 protein.

v_gene: TRBV7-9
len: 13
j_gene: TRBJ1-5
CDR3aa: CASAQGEGQPQHF

v_gene: TRBV7-3
len: 13
j_gene: TRBJ1-1
CDR3aa: CASSQPPGTEAFF

v_gene: TRBV12-3/TRBV12-4
len: 14
j_gene: TRBJ1-2
CDR3aa: CASSLRGGNYGYTF

v_gene: TRBV28
len: 15
j_gene: TRBJ2-3
CDR3aa: CASSTPLASTDTQYF

v_gene: TRBV2
len: 14
j_gene: TRBJ2-7
CDR3aa: CASSLGQGIYWQYF

v_gene: TRBV7-6
len: 16
j_gene: TRBJ2-3
CDR3aa: CASSQGTVGSVATQYF

v_gene: TRBV7-4
len: 14
j_gene: TRBJ1-1
CDR3aa: CASSPDGLNTEAFF

v_gene: TRBV10-3
len: 15
j_gene: TRBJ2-1
CDR3aa: CAISGAGGNYNEQFF

v_gene: TRBV7-9
len: 14
j_gene: TRBJ2-1
CDR3aa: CASSFGLSHNEQFF

v_gene: TRBV7-2
len: 13
j_gene: TRBJ1-2
CDR3aa: CASSLATAYGYTF

v_gene: TRBV12-3/TRBV12-4
len: 15
j_gene: TRBJ1-3
CDR3aa: CASSFQGSSGNTIYF

v_gene: TRBV2
len: 11
j_gene: TRBJ1-1
CDR3aa: CASRQRGEAFF

v_gene: TRBV12-3/TRBV12-4
len: 16
j_gene: TRBJ2-6
CDR3aa: CASSLGVGAGANVLTF

v_gene: TRBV7-2
len: 16
j_gene: TRBJ2-5
CDR3aa: CASSQSRGGGQETQYF

v_gene: TRBV7-2
len: 16
j_gene: TRBJ2-3
CDR3aa: CASRPGTGGQTDTQYF

v_gene: TRBV4-1
len: 15
j_gene: TRBJ1-2
CDR3aa: CASSQDFYGDYGYTF

v_gene: TRBV6-4
len: 14
j_gene: TRBJ2-6
CDR3aa: CASSPDAGANVLTF

v_gene: TRBV2
len: 13
j_gene: TRBJ1-1
CDR3aa: CASMTPENTEAFF

v_gene: TRBV28
len: 14
j_gene: TRBJ2-7
CDR3aa: CASSFSGDKSEQYF

v_gene: TRBV20-1
len: 14
j_gene: TRBJ2-5
CDR3aa: CSASGGLGQETQYF

v_gene: TRBV28
len: 14
j_gene: TRBJ1-5
CDR3aa: CASSARTATQPQHF

v_gene: TRBV18
len: 15
j_gene: TRBJ2-1
CDR3aa: CASSPPRGRGNEQFF

v_gene: TRBV20-1
len: 12
j_gene: TRBJ2-7
CDR3aa: CSATDGRDEQYF

v_gene: TRBV23-1
len: 12
j_gene: TRBJ2-3
CDR3aa: CASQLGKDTQYF

v_gene: TRBV3-1
len: 15
j_gene: TRBJ2-3
CDR3aa: CASSQDGTRSDTQYF

v_gene: TRBV20-1
len: 14
j_gene: TRBJ2-7
CDR3aa: CSVGSGGLPYEQYF

v_gene: TRBV7-9
len: 14
j_gene: TRBJ1-6
CDR3aa: CASSLGLANSPLHF

v_gene: TRBV7-2
len: 15
j_gene: TRBJ2-7
CDR3aa: CASSLGRGAVYEQYF

v_gene: TRBV28
len: 17
j_gene: TRBJ2-3
CDR3aa: CASSSSTSGGSTDTQYF

v_gene: TRBV12-3/TRBV12-4
len: 15
j_gene: TRBJ2-2
CDR3aa: CASSLSQGATGELFF

v_gene: TRBV20-1
len: 13
j_gene: TRBJ2-5
CDR3aa: CSARDLTKETQYF

v_gene: TRBV20-1
len: 13
j_gene: TRBJ1-5
CDR3aa: CSADGKNNQPQHF

v_gene: TRBV29-1
len: 12
j_gene: TRBJ1-1
CDR3aa: CSVGKGNTEAFF

v_gene: TRBV10-3
len: 16
j_gene: TRBJ1-6
CDR3aa: CAISLGQSSYNSPLHF

v_gene: TRBV5-1
len: 13
j_gene: TRBJ1-5
CDR3aa: CASSRRGDQPQHF

v_gene: TRBV4-1
len: 15
j_gene: TRBJ2-1
CDR3aa: CASSQVAPGYNEQFF

v_gene: TRBV20-1
len: 12
j_gene: TRBJ1-2
CDR3aa: CSAMTGGGGYTF

v_gene: TRBV7-9
len: 15
j_gene: TRBJ1-1
CDR3aa: CASSLDTQGNTEAFF

v_gene: TRBV20-1
len: 15
j_gene: TRBJ1-2
CDR3aa: CSARDQGATNYGYTF

v_gene: TRBV29-1
len: 12
j_gene: TRBJ1-5
CDR3aa: CSVEGVNQPQHF

v_gene: TRBV19
len: 15
j_gene: TRBJ2-4
CDR3aa: CASSPARGVGDIQYF

v_gene: TRBV20-1
len: 18
j_gene: TRBJ2-2
CDR3aa: CSARDEGSGGADTGELFF

v_gene: TRBV25-1
len: 14
j_gene: TRBJ2-1
CDR3aa: CASRPGYSYNEQFF

v_gene: TRBV20-1
len: 14
j_gene: TRBJ2-5
CDR3aa: CSARQALTQETQYF

v_gene: TRBV11-2
len: 14
j_gene: TRBJ2-1
CDR3aa: CASSSRQGGSEQFF

v_gene: TRBV19
len: 13
j_gene: TRBJ1-2
CDR3aa: CASTSDRLYGYTF

v_gene: TRBV19
len: 15
j_gene: TRBJ2-5
CDR3aa: CASSGGIAEQETQYF

v_gene: TRBV20-1
len: 16
j_gene: TRBJ2-7
CDR3aa: CSARPWEGGGSYEQYF

v_gene: TRBV7-2
len: 14
j_gene: TRBJ2-7
CDR3aa: CASSRTGQSYEQYF

v_gene: TRBV2
len: 14
j_gene: TRBJ2-5
CDR3aa: CASGQDGGAETQYF

v_gene: TRBV7-8
len: 14
j_gene: TRBJ2-1
CDR3aa: CASSLDGPLDEQFF

v_gene: TRBV28
len: 14
j_gene: TRBJ2-1
CDR3aa: CATRPGLVYNEQFF

v_gene: TRBV29-1
len: 14
j_gene: TRBJ1-4
CDR3aa: CSVAPDGPGEKLFF

v_gene: TRBV2
len: 14
j_gene: TRBJ2-1
CDR3aa: CASIERGSYNEQFF